The next 19 T cell receptor beta chains were all read from a single sample in a study of technical replicates of blood from several donors (TCRdb year 2017). The library was obtained by the immunoSEQ multiplex PCR assay. TCRdb obtained this table from immuneACCESS and retained in-frame rearrangements with V and J assigned. These tables miss some clones; where compared with another copy, unresolved V genes account for less than half of the shortfall, and the remainder is unexplained. This sample comprises 70,000 to 85,000 clones, about 91% of them detected only once. The leading ten clones occupy about 0.27% of the sample. The source material was T cells isolated from PBMCs. The receptor set was obtained from a human donor in good health.

The chain joins TRBV2 to TRBJ2-5, with a tentative D call TRBD1 (7 bases). CDR3 size: 16 residues. V gave up 3 bases and J gave up 1 base, with 15 bases separating them. In germline, CDR1 is SNHLY, CDR2 FYNNEI. For the CDR3, the DNA is TGTGCCAGCAGTGAGGGGCAGGGGGGTATCCAAGAGACCCAGTACTTC. It is translated as CASSEGQGGIQETQYF.

The chain joins TRBV11-2 to TRBJ2-1, with D maybe TRBD2 (6 bases). The CDR3 runs 13 residues. V lost 1 base and J 9 bases, leaving 10 bases between the germline ends. Germline V gives CDR1 SGHAT, CDR2 FQNNGV. The chain's CDR3 is CASSLAGVVEQFF. As DNA, the CDR3 is TGTGCCAGCAGCTTAGCGGGAGTGGTTGAGCAGTTCTTC.

A single count supports this clone. The gene calls are TRBV2 and TRBJ1-2; D perhaps matches TRBD1 (6 bases). Germline V CDR1 and CDR2: SNHLY, FYNNEI. V was cut by 6 bases and J by 4 bases, with 12 bases left in between. This CDR3 has 13 amino acids. For the CDR3, the DNA is TGTGCCAGCAGAACAGGGATGGGCTATGGCTACACCTTC. Translating gives CASRTGMGYGYTF.

This chain connects TRBV6-4 to TRBJ2-2, with 11 positions matching TRBD2. The germline V gene encodes CDR1 MRHNA and CDR2 SNTAGT. V trimming: 8 bases; J trimming: 5 bases; junction bases outside the gene matches: 7. The CDR3 sequence is 15 residues long. In DNA form, the CDR3 reads TGTGCCAGCGAACTAGCGGGAGAAGGAACCGGGGAGCTGTTTTTT. Its translation is CASELAGEGTGELFF.

V is TRBV18 and J is TRBJ2-7; D gene ambiguous. The CDR3 contains 14 residues. The germline V and J ends were trimmed by 0 bases and 3 bases, with 9 bases remaining between them. Looked up from germline, CDR1 is KGHSH and CDR2 is LQKENI. The CDR3 DNA is TGTGCCAGCTCACCACCGAGCCTGAGCTACGAGCAGTACTTC. Translated, it gives CASSPPSLSYEQYF.

This chain connects TRBV5-1 to TRBJ1-1; D is uncertain. The ends were cut back, 1 base at V and 4 bases at J, with 17 bases in the middle. CDR1 is SGHRS and CDR2 is YFSETQ in the germline V gene. CDR3 length equals 16 residues. The CDR3 reads CASSLRTRGVGTEAFF. CDR3 bases: TGCGCCAGCAGCTTGAGGACCCGGGGAGTTGGCACTGAAGCTTTCTTT.

The chain uses TRBV4-2 and TRBJ2-7; a weak D match, TRBD2 (5 bases). Looked up from germline, CDR1 is LGHNA and CDR2 is YNFKEQ. The CDR3 loop spans 17 amino acids. V was shortened by 3 bases and J by 1 base, with 19 bases between the two germline ends. The CDR3 protein is CASSHLGNGEQSYEQYF. DNA of the CDR3: TGTGCCAGCAGCCACCTAGGGAACGGGGAACAATCCTACGAGCAGTACTTC.

The genes are TRBV11-2 and TRBJ2-7, with D possibly TRBD2 on 6 matching bases. The CDR3 consists of 15 residues. Germline CDR1 reads SGHAT; CDR2 reads FQNNGV. V gave up 2 bases and J gave up 6 bases, with 17 bases separating them. The CDR3 sequence: CASSLSPSWGVEQYF. Written as DNA, the CDR3 is TGTGCCAGCAGCTTAAGCCCCTCCTGGGGGGTCGAGCAGTACTTC.

The chain couples TRBV11-2 to TRBJ1-2; D unresolved. CDR3 size: 12 residues. V was trimmed by 6 bases and J by 4 bases, leaving 9 bases between them. CDR1 and CDR2 from the germline V gene are SGHAT and FQNNGV. CDR3 coding DNA: TGTGCCAGCAGGTCTTCCTCCTATGGCTACACCTTC. Encoded protein: CASRSSSYGYTF.

The rearrangement links TRBV28 to TRBJ2-1; the match to TRBD1 covers 9 bases. With 5 bases clipped from V and 4 bases from J, the junction kept 9 bases outside the gene matches. Germline values: CDR1 MDHEN, CDR2 SYDVKM. CDR3 length: 16 residues. CDR3: CASSEKGQGSYNEQFF. CDR3 nucleotides: TGTGCCAGCAGTGAAAAGGGACAGGGTAGTTACAATGAGCAGTTCTTC. Full variable domain (outside the CDR3, taken from reference TRBV28 and TRBJ2-1): DVKVTQSSRYLVKRTGEKVFLECVQDMDHENMFWYRQDPGLGLRLIYFSYDVKMKEKGDIPEGYSVSREKKERFSLILESASTNQTSMYLCASSEKGQGSYNEQFFGPGTRLTVL.

V is TRBV14 and J is TRBJ2-1; TRBD1 aligns across 7 bases. This CDR3 region has 16 residues. V trimming: 1 base; J trimming: 8 bases; junction bases outside the gene matches: 11. In germline, CDR1 is SGHDN, CDR2 FVKESK. This CDR3 reads CASSQGGQTFMDEQFF. The DNA of the CDR3 is TGTGCCAGCAGCCAAGGGGGACAGACCTTTATGGATGAGCAGTTCTTC.

The chain carries TRBV6-4 and TRBJ2-7, with D hard to call. The CDR3 runs 16 residues. The germline gives CDR1 MRHNA, CDR2 SNTAGT. V gave up 8 bases and J gave up 3 bases, with 23 bases separating them. The CDR3 DNA sequence: TGTGCCAGCGGCCACACCTCTGTTTTATTATGCTACGAGCAGTACTTC. Amino acids: CASGHTSVLLCYEQYF.

The chain recombines TRBV28 with TRBJ1-1; 7 bases line up with TRBD1. The CDR3 runs 14 residues. Germline-derived CDR1 and CDR2 are MDHEN and SYDVKM. Losses at the gene ends were 5 bases for V and 3 bases for J; bases not matched to a gene: 6. CDR3 sequence (DNA): TGTGCCAGCAGTCAGTACAGGGGATACACTGAAGCTTTCTTT. Encoded protein: CASSQYRGYTEAFF.

V and J are TRBV6-5 and TRBJ2-2; TRBD1 aligns across 9 bases. V shed 6 bases, J shed 4 bases, and the junction held 3 bases outside the gene matches. Germline lookup yields CDR1 MNHEY and CDR2 SVGAGI. The CDR3 length is 14 residues. CDR3 amino acids: CASSPGQGTGELFF. DNA for the CDR3: TGTGCCAGCAGCCCGGGACAGGGCACCGGGGAGCTGTTTTTT.

CDR3 protein: CASSLTDTGELFF. CDR3 nucleotide sequence: TGTGCCAGCAGCCTGACTGACACCGGGGAGCTGTTTTTT. The chain combines TRBV7-8 with TRBJ2-2, with D unclear. Germline V gene lookup returns CDR1 SGHVS and CDR2 FQNEAQ. V was cut by 5 bases and J by 3 bases, with 7 bases left in between. The CDR3 consists of 13 residues.

This clone came up once. V gene TRBV27 combines with J gene TRBJ1-1; D possibly corresponds to TRBD1 (5 bases). The CDR3 totals 14 residues. Germline CDR1 reads MNHEY; CDR2 reads SMNVEV (reference sequence). Trimming cost V 3 bases and J 3 bases, with 11 bases left between them. CDR3 sequence: CASSFRDQYTEAFF. CDR3 bases: TGTGCCAGCAGTTTCAGGGATCAGTACACTGAAGCTTTCTTT.

V gene TRBV11-2 combines with J gene TRBJ2-5, with TRBD1 as a possible D gene (6 bases). This CDR3 region has 15 residues. Trimming cost V 5 bases and J 1 base, with 14 bases left between them. Germline V gene sequence: CDR1 SGHAT, CDR2 FQNNGV. In DNA form, the CDR3 reads TGTGCCAGCAGCCCCTGGGGGCAGGGCCAAGAGACCCAGTACTTC. This gives the protein CASSPWGQGQETQYF.

The chain recombines TRBV7-9 with TRBJ1-6; 9 nucleotides line up with TRBD1. In germline, CDR1 is SEHNR, CDR2 FQNEAQ (reference sequence). V was clipped by 4 bases and J by 9 bases; unmatched bases: 7. This CDR3 has 15 residues. Here the CDR3 DNA reads TGTGCCAGCAGCTCTGGACAGGGGCAGGGTTCACCCCTCCACTTT. This codes for CASSSGQGQGSPLHF.

The chain uses TRBV5-4 and TRBJ2-5; maybe TRBD2 (6 bases). There are 13 residues in the CDR3. V was cut by 7 bases and J by 4 bases, with 14 bases left in between. Per the germline V gene, CDR1 is SGHNT and CDR2 is YYREEE (reference sequence). This CDR3 reads CASAGTGSETQYF. CDR3 sequence (DNA): TGTGCCAGCGCGGGAACCGGATCAGAGACCCAGTACTTC.